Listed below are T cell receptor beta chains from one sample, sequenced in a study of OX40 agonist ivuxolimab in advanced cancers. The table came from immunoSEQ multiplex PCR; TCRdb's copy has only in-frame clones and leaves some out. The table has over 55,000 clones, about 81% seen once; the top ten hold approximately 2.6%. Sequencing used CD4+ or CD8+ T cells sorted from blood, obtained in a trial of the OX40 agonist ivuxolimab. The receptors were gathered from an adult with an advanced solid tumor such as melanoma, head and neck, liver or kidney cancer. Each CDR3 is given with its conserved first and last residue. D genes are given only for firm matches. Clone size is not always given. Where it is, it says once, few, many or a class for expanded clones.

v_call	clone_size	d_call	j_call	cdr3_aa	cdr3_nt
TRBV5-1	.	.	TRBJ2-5	CASSLTAGQETQYF	TGCGCCAGCAGCTTGACCGCGGGTCAAGAGACCCAGTACTTC
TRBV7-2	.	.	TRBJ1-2	CASSPVPIYGYTF	TGTGCCAGCAGCCCAGTGCCGATCTATGGCTACACCTTC
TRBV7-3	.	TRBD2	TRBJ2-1	CASSPGLAGGRQFF	TGTGCCAGCAGCCCTGGACTAGCGGGGGGCCGGCAGTTCTTC
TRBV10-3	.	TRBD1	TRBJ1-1	CAITRSGQGGTEAFF	TGTGCCATCACCCGCTCCGGACAGGGGGGGACTGAAGCTTTCTTT
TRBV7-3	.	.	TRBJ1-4	CASSLGPDEKLFF	TGTGCCAGCAGCTTAGGACCAGATGAAAAACTGTTTTTT
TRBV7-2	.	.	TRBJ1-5	CASSLVGQGGGQPQHF	TGTGCCAGCAGCTTAGTAGGGCAGGGCGGTGGTCAGCCCCAGCATTTT
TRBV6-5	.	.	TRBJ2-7	CASSYGYDDYEQYF	TGTGCCAGCAGTTACGGATATGACGACTACGAGCAGTACTTC
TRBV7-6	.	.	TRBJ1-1	CASSLGGANTNTEAFF	TGTGCCAGCAGCTTAGGGGGGGCAAATACCAACACTGAAGCTTTCTTT
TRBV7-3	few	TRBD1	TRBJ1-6	CASSSQTGENSPLHF	TGTGCCAGCAGCTCCCAGACAGGGGAAAATTCACCCCTCCACTTT
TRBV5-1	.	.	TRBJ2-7	CASSLGRTGGSYEQYF	TGCGCCAGCAGCTTGGGTCGGACCGGGGGATCGTACGAGCAGTACTTC
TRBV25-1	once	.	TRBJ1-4	CASTPTGDLEKLFF	TGTGCCAGCACCCCCACGGGGGACTTGGAAAAACTGTTTTTT
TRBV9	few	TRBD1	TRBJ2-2	CASSSTGGIGELFF	TGTGCCAGCAGCTCGACAGGGGGCATCGGGGAGCTGTTTTTT
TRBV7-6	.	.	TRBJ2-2	CASSLRRWGNTGELFF	TGTGCCAGCAGCTTACGACGCTGGGGGAACACCGGGGAGCTGTTTTTT
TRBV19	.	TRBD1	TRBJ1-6	CASTRTGGFYNSPLHF	TGTGCCAGCACCCGGACAGGGGGCTTCTATAATTCACCCCTCCACTTT
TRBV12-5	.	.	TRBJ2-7	CASGLVGEGYEQYF	TGTGCTAGTGGTTTGGTGGGCGAGGGCTACGAGCAGTACTTC
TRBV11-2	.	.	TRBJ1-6	CASSLDPGTSPLHF	TGTGCCAGCAGCTTAGATCCGGGAACCTCACCCCTCCACTTT
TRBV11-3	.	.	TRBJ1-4	CASSFVTGAPLFF	TGTGCCAGCAGCTTCGTAACGGGGGCCCCACTGTTTTTT
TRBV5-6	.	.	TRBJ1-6	CASSFGQRSFYNSPLHF	TGTGCCAGCAGCTTCGGACAACGAAGCTTTTATAATTCACCCCTCCACTTT
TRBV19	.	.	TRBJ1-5	CASSNIADNQPQHF	TGTGCCAGTAGTAACATAGCGGACAATCAGCCCCAGCATTTT
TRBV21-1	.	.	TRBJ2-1	CASSKAGDRGNEQFF	TGTGCCAGCAGCAAAGCTGGAGACAGGGGTAATGAGCAGTTCTTC
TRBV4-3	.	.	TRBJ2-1	CASSQDRAISYNEQFF	TGCGCCAGCAGCCAAGATAGGGCTATCTCCTACAATGAGCAGTTCTTC
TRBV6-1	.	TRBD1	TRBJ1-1	CASTTGNSGTEAFF	TGTGCCAGCACGACAGGGAATTCGGGGACTGAAGCTTTCTTT
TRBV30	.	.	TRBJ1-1	CAWSGEGRTEAFF	TGTGCCTGGAGTGGGGAGGGGAGGACTGAAGCTTTCTTT
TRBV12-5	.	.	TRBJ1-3	CASSANTGNTIYF	TGTGCTAGTTCCGCTAATACTGGAAACACCATATATTTT
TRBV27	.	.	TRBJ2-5	CASSAPGKGSETQYF	TGTGCCAGCAGTGCTCCGGGGAAGGGATCAGAGACCCAGTACTTC
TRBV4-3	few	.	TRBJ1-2	CASSQGAKPNYGYTF	TGCGCCAGCAGCCAGGGGGCGAAACCTAACTATGGCTACACCTTC
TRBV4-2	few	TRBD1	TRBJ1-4	CASSRDRGLPGKLFF	TGTGCCAGCAGCCGAGACAGGGGGTTGCCGGGAAAACTGTTTTTT
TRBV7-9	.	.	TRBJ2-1	CASSLVNEQFF	TGTGCCAGCAGCTTAGTCAATGAGCAGTTCTTC
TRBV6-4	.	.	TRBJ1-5	CASSPGGLGQPQHF	TGTGCCAGCAGCCCCGGGGGATTGGGTCAGCCCCAGCATTTT
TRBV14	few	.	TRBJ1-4	CASSLLGGGLNEKLFF	TGTGCCAGCAGCCTCCTGGGTGGAGGGCTAAATGAAAAACTGTTTTTT
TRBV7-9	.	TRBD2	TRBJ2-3	CASSLASGRDTQYF	TGTGCCAGCAGCTTAGCTAGCGGGAGAGATACGCAGTATTTT
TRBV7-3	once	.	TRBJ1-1	CASSLSPGTEAFF	TGTGCCAGCAGCTTATCCCCAGGGACTGAAGCTTTCTTT